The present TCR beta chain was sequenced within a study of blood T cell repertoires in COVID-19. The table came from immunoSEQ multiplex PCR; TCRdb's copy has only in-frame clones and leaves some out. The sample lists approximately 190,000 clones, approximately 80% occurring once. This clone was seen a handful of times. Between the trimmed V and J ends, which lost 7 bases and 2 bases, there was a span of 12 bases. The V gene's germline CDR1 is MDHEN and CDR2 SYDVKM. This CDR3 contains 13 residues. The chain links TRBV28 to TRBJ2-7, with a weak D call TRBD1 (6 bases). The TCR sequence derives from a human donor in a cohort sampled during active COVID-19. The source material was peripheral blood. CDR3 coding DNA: TGTGCCAGCAAGCGACAGGCCCCCTACGAGCAGTACTTC. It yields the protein CASKRQAPYEQYF.